The subject of this entry is one T cell receptor (beta chain). Its antigen remains undetermined. The input lacks base qualities; no much larger clone sits a single base away. This sample's time point label indicates: baseline before oral tofacitinib. Lesional scalp punch biopsies and peripheral blood were collected from alopecia areata patients. PBMCs were isolated by density centrifugation and stained for CD3, CD4 and CD8, and CD4+ and CD8+ T cells were sorted on a FACSAria. This entry belongs to a study of CD8+ T cells in alopecia areata listed by TCRdb under 2018. With regard to the full study: Treated patients were enrolled in an open-label pilot trial of oral tofacitinib, 5 to 10 mg twice daily, for moderate-to-severe alopecia areata. Tofacitinib was administered for 6 to 18 months, and 6 months of follow-up off drug were then conducted to assess delayed response and recurrence. In both human patients and the C3H/HeJ mouse model, the study applied high-throughput TCRbeta sequencing to look at T cell clonal expansion in alopecia areata. On the human side, TCRbeta sequencing was run on scalp tissue and on sorted CD4+ and CD8+ peripheral blood T cells from healthy controls and from alopecia areata patients with either patchy or totalis/universalis disease. Biopsies were taken from tofacitinib-treated patients at baseline and at 4 and 24 weeks of treatment, and a later scalp biopsy was taken in several of the tofacitinib-treated patients. Clonality in the scalp was compared among normal scalp (n=4), patchy alopecia areata scalp (n=8), and alopecia totalis/universalis scalp (n=8). RNA was extracted with the PAXgene miRNA kit for fixed scalp, the miRNeasy kit for PBMCs, and the RNeasy kit for mouse skin. TCRbeta CDR3 regions were amplified by immunoSEQ multiplex PCR with 35 Vbeta forward and 13 Jbeta reverse primers. Study-wide conclusions, independent of this receptor: Compared with normal scalp, lesional scalp had higher clonality and more expanded CD8+ clones, particularly in alopecia totalis/universalis, a pattern that suggests antigenic drive. Unlike mouse skin, which is dominated by gammadelta T cells, normal human skin has resident alphabeta T cells that are also sequenced, and this complicates analysis of the scalp TCR repertoire. Shared TCR sequences between patients were less evident than in mice, which may be partly attributable to HLA diversity in the patient population.

The germline ends are 13 bases apart after V is trimmed by 6 bases and J by 5 bases. From a lookup of the germline V gene (reference sequence), CDR1 and CDR2 are SEHNR and FQNEAQ. The CDR3 measures 14 amino acids from cysteine to phenylalanine. Only CDR3 DNA is held: 42 bases, read in frame from base 1. The method was the immunoSEQ multiplex PCR assay. RNA was extracted from all samples and reverse transcribed into cDNA, which served as template for TCR sequencing. SuperScript III was used to make first-strand cDNA, primed with a 2:1 mix of oligo-dT and random hexamers. A synthetic immune receptor repertoire was used to gauge amplification bias, and whatever bias remained was removed computationally. The original pipeline was this. Raw reads were preprocessed to remove errors, and CDR3 was defined according to IMGT conventions as the region from the conserved cysteine to phenylalanine. Clonality was computed as 1 minus the Shannon entropy, with the entropy normalized by log2 of the number of productive unique TCRs. Scalp TCRbeta sequences were cross-referenced with sorted blood CD4 and CD8 repertoires so that the CD4 or CD8 identity of scalp clones could be inferred. Here the immuneACCESS table is served through TCRdb, limited to in-frame sequences with V and J called. Missing clones are a known gap in these copies; in checked studies unresolved V genes cover under half, and the rest lacks a known reason. The V and J calls and clone size are taken from that table; D and trimming were inferred from the DNA. The sample includes 170,000 or so clones, with approximately 56% observed a single time. The ten most abundant clones make up around 15% of the sample.

The rearrangement combines TRBV7-9 with TRBJ1-4, and the D gene may be TRBD1, 6 bases matching. The sample here was CD4+ T cells sorted from blood, taken at week 0. This receptor was identified in a human donor with alopecia areata. CDR3 region: CASRGTRGNEKLFF. The nucleotide sequence is TGTGCCAGCAGAGGGACACGGGGAAATGAAAAACTGTTTTTT.